These 27 T cell receptor beta chains were all obtained from the same sample, sequenced in a study of blood T cells in healthy people across ages. A second PCR, run for about 7 to 11 cycles, used a sample-barcoded 5' primer plus a J-beta primer mix. TCRdb ran MiXCR on the 5' RACE reads and lists one entry per CDR3 protein. Among 700,000 or so distinct CDR3 sequences listed, roughly 20% were seen once. The sample comprised blood. These TCRs come from a man between 65 and 85 years old in good health.

The V gene is TRBV12-3 or TRBV12-4, the J gene TRBJ1-2, with D hard to call. V was clipped by 1 base and J by 3 bases, with 12 bases between them. This CDR3 is built from 15 residues. CDR3 amino acids: CASSLESIRHYGYTF. CDR3 nucleotide sequence: TGTGCCAGCAGTTTAGAGTCAATTCGCCACTATGGCTACACCTTC.

In its sample, this clonotype was seen a few times. The chain combines TRBV29-1 with TRBJ1-3; the match to TRBD1 covers 8 bases. There are 16 residues in the CDR3. Trimming took 0 bases from V and 2 from J; bases not matched to a gene: 6. Germline V gene data show CDR1 as SQVTM and CDR2 as ANQGSEA. The CDR3 DNA sequence: TGCAGCGTTGAAGATCCGGACAGGGAAGCTGGAAACACCATATATTTT. Encoded protein: CSVEDPDREAGNTIYF.

The rearrangement uses TRBV28 and TRBJ2-4; TRBD1 aligns across 10 bases. This CDR3 has 15 residues. CDR1 and CDR2 from the germline V gene are MDHEN and SYDVKM. Trimming took 3 bases from V and 5 from J; bases not matched to a gene: 4. DNA of the CDR3: TGTGCCAGCAGTTTGTTGACAGGGGGCGAAAACATTCAGTACTTC. The encoded protein is CASSLLTGGENIQYF.

This clonotype was detected a few times. In nucleotides, the CDR3 is TGTGCCAGCAGATTATATTTAGATACGCAGTATTTT. It encodes CASRLYLDTQYF. The genes are TRBV12-3 or TRBV12-4 and TRBJ2-3; the D is unclear. CDR3 length: 12 residues. Trimming removed 6 bases from V and 5 bases from J, with 9 bases in between.

The rearrangement joins TRBV6-4 to TRBJ1-1; D not resolved. Germline lookup yields CDR1 MRHNA and CDR2 SNTAGT. The CDR3 has 13 residues. The V and J ends lost 4 bases and 5 bases respectively, with 11 bases between them. The CDR3 loop reads CASSVQAETEAFF. DNA for the CDR3: TGTGCCAGCAGTGTTCAGGCGGAGACTGAAGCTTTCTTT.

This chain uses TRBV7-2 with TRBJ2-7; 10 bases are shared with TRBD1. The CDR3 covers 16 residues. The junction had 3 bases not matched to a gene; V was cut back by 0 bases and J by 1 base. Germline V gene data show CDR1 as SGHTA and CDR2 as FQGNSA. The CDR3 region is CASSLAGTGASYEQYF. Here the CDR3 DNA reads TGTGCCAGCAGCTTAGCCGGGACAGGGGCGTCCTACGAGCAGTACTTC. The full variable domain, in which reference TRBV7-2 and TRBJ2-7 provide the parts outside the CDR3, is GAGVSQSPSNKVTEKGKDVELRCDPISGHTALYWYRQSLGQGLEFLIYFQGNSAPDKSGLPSDRFSAERTGGSVSTLTIQRTQQEDSAVYLCASSLAGTGASYEQYFGPGTRLTVT.

This clonotype was seen only a few times. CDR3 in DNA: TGTGCCATCAGTGAGTCCACTAGCGGGAGATTTGACACCGGGGAGCTGTTTTTT. This gives the protein CAISESTSGRFDTGELFF. The chain combines TRBV10-3 with TRBJ2-2; 11 bases are shared with TRBD2. The CDR3 is 18 residues long. Germline V gene sequence: CDR1 ENHRY, CDR2 SYGVKD. The V gene end was trimmed by 0 bases and the J gene end by 3 bases; junction bases not matched to a gene: 6.

J is TRBJ1-2 and V is TRBV11-2; 9 bases line up with TRBD1. Trimming removed 5 bases from V and 2 bases from J; junction bases left unmatched: 15. The CDR3 totals 18 residues. CDR1 and CDR2 from the germline V gene are SGHAT and FQNNGV. The CDR3 bases are TGTGCCAGCAGCCCGATATCTGGGTACAGGGGGCAGAACTATGGCTACACCTTC. It yields the protein CASSPISGYRGQNYGYTF. The variable domain in full, with the rest retrieved from reference TRBV11-2 and TRBJ1-2, is EAGVAQSPRYKIIEKRQSVAFWCNPISGHATLYWYQQILGQGPKLLIQFQNNGVVDDSQLPKDRFSAERLKGVDSTLKIQPAKLEDSAVYLCASSPISGYRGQNYGYTFGSGTRLTVV.

V gene TRBV20-1 combines with J gene TRBJ1-2; D is uncertain. Per the germline V gene, CDR1 is DFQATT and CDR2 is SNEGSKA (reference sequence). This CDR3 has 13 residues. V lost 0 bases to trimming and J lost 5 bases, with 10 bases between them. This CDR3 is CSARDSPTYGYTF. CDR3 bases: TGCAGTGCTAGAGATAGTCCGACTTATGGCTACACCTTC.

The chain carries TRBV5-1 and TRBJ2-6, with TRBD1 identical over 8 bases. J was trimmed by 0 bases and V by 4 bases; bases with no gene match: 3. The CDR3 covers 16 residues. The germline CDR1 and CDR2 sequences are SGHRS and YFSETQ. The CDR3 region is CASSQGAHSGANVLTF. CDR3 in DNA: TGCGCCAGCAGCCAGGGGGCGCACTCTGGGGCCAACGTCCTGACTTTC.

The rearrangement uses TRBV6-4 and TRBJ2-1, with 9 bases aligning to TRBD2. The CDR3 is made up of 15 amino acids. V lost 3 bases and J lost 6; bases outside the gene matches: 6. CDR1 and CDR2 from the germline V gene are MRHNA and SNTAGT. CDR3 in amino acids: CASSEISGGTNEQFF. The CDR3 nucleotides read TGTGCCAGCAGTGAAATAAGCGGGGGGACCAATGAGCAGTTCTTC.

This clonotype was seen a few times. V and J are TRBV6-5 and TRBJ2-5; TRBD1 matches 7 bases. The DNA end favors TRBJ2-7, so the J call may be wrong. In germline, CDR1 is MNHEY, CDR2 SVGAGI. CDR3 length equals 14 residues. The CDR3 DNA follows: TGTGCCAGCAGGTACAGGGGTCCGACCTACGAGCAGTACTTC. It is translated as CASRYRGPTYEQYF.

The J gene is TRBJ2-5, the V gene TRBV6-5; D perhaps matches TRBD1 (6 bases). Germline V gives CDR1 MNHEY, CDR2 SVGAGI. Trimming removed 5 bases at V and 3 bases at J, with 19 bases between. The CDR3 has 16 amino acids. The DNA for the CDR3 is TGTGCCAGCAGTCCCCTGACATTGGGGGCGGAAGAGACCCAGTACTTC. Translated: CASSPLTLGAEETQYF.

This clonotype was counted between two and nine times. This chain uses TRBV2 with TRBJ2-1, with D unresolved. Trimming cost V 7 bases and J 0 bases, with 10 bases left between them. CDR3 length: 14 amino acids. CDR1 and CDR2 from the germline V gene are SNHLY and FYNNEI. CDR3 protein: CASIVGDSYNEQFF. Here the CDR3 DNA reads TGTGCCAGCATTGTGGGCGACTCCTACAATGAGCAGTTCTTC.

In this sample, this clonotype turned up once. The chain joins TRBV7-6 to TRBJ1-1; unclear D gene. Germline assignment: CDR1 SGHVS and CDR2 FNYEAQ. V dropped 5 bases and J dropped 1 base, with 11 bases sitting between them. The CDR3 is made up of 14 amino acids. The CDR3 reads CASSAIIRNTEAFF. The CDR3 coding sequence is TGTGCCAGCAGCGCTATTATCCGGAACACTGAAGCTTTCTTT.

The V and J genes are TRBV2 and TRBJ1-2, with no clear D. Looked up from germline, CDR1 is SNHLY and CDR2 is FYNNEI. The length of the CDR3 is 13 residues. V was cut by 4 bases and J by 1 base, with 7 bases left in between. CDR3 DNA sequence: TGTGCCAGCAGTGTTGAAATTAACTATGGCTACACCTTC. Its translation: CASSVEINYGYTF. Using reference TRBV2 and TRBJ1-2 for the parts outside the CDR3, the full variable domain is EPEVTQTPSHQVTQMGQEVILRCVPISNHLYFYWYRQILGQKVEFLVSFYNNEISEKSEIFDDQFSVERPDGSNFTLKIRSTKLEDSAMYFCASSVEINYGYTFGSGTRLTVV.

The CDR3 nucleotides read TGTGCCAGCAGCTTATATGGGGTTGACTATGGCTACACCTTC. As protein: CASSLYGVDYGYTF. The J gene is TRBJ1-2, the V gene TRBV7-8; D gene ambiguous. V lost 2 bases, J lost 3 bases, and 10 bases lay in between. This CDR3 spans 14 amino acids. Germline V lookup: CDR1 SGHVS, CDR2 FQNEAQ. The full variable domain, in which reference TRBV7-8 and TRBJ1-2 provide the parts outside the CDR3, is GAGVSQSPRYKVAKRGQDVALRCDPISGHVSLFWYQQALGQGPEFLTYFQNEAQLDKSGLPSDRFFAERPEGSVSTLKIQRTQQEDSAVYLCASSLYGVDYGYTFGSGTRLTVV.

The CDR3 loop reads CASSLGENTIYF. In nucleotides, the CDR3 is TGTGCCAGCAGTTTAGGGGAGAACACCATATATTTT. V usage is TRBV12-3 or TRBV12-4 and J usage is TRBJ1-3; D is uncertain. Trimming removed 1 base at V and 7 bases at J, with 5 bases between. The CDR3 has 12 amino acids.

The rearrangement links TRBV7-2 to TRBJ1-4, with a tentative D call TRBD1 (5 bases). V was shortened by 2 bases and J by 7 bases, with 26 bases between the two germline ends. Germline V lookup: CDR1 SGHTA, CDR2 FQGNSA. The CDR3 totals 19 residues. The CDR3 region is CASSLIGLGARDGAEKLFF. CDR3 DNA: TGTGCCAGCAGCTTAATCGGACTCGGGGCAAGGGATGGCGCTGAAAAACTGTTTTTT.

The V gene is TRBV5-4, the J gene TRBJ2-1; 10 positions match TRBD2. V shed 0 bases and J 9 bases; nucleotides not matched to a gene: 6. Germline CDR1 reads SGHNT; CDR2 reads YYREEE (reference sequence). The CDR3 extends over 15 amino acids. The CDR3 sequence: CASSLESGRAGEQFF. The CDR3 DNA reads as TGTGCCAGCAGCTTGGAAAGCGGGAGGGCCGGTGAGCAGTTCTTC.

V and J are TRBV27 and TRBJ2-3; D remains unclear. Trimming cost V 3 bases and J 4 bases, with 14 bases left between them. The CDR3 is 15 amino acids. The germline V gene encodes CDR1 MNHEY and CDR2 SMNVEV (reference sequence). The CDR3 here is CASSFGKGVPDTQYF. CDR3 in DNA: TGTGCCAGCAGTTTCGGAAAGGGTGTTCCAGATACGCAGTATTTT.

This chain connects TRBV6-2 or TRBV6-3 to TRBJ2-7; 7 bases are shared with TRBD1. The CDR3 consists of 18 residues. Germline V lookup: CDR1 MNHEY, CDR2 SVGEGT. The V and J ends lost 0 bases and 1 base, in that order; junction bases with no gene match: 12. Here the CDR3 reads CASSYSKLATGKSYEQYV. As DNA, the CDR3 is TGTGCCAGCAGTTACTCGAAGTTAGCGACAGGGAAGTCCTACGAGCAGTACGTC.

The CDR3: CASSQERTGKSGGYTF. The CDR3 coding sequence is TGTGCCAGCAGCCAAGAGCGGACAGGGAAATCAGGTGGCTACACCTTC. The V gene is TRBV14, the J gene TRBJ1-2; 8 bases line up with TRBD1. The CDR3 covers 16 residues. Germline V gene lookup returns CDR1 SGHDN and CDR2 FVKESK. V lost 0 bases and J lost 7; bases outside the gene matches: 10.

This clonotype showed up many times. V is TRBV12-3 or TRBV12-4 and J is TRBJ1-2, with TRBD1 matching over 7 bases. This CDR3 contains 13 residues. Germline trimming cut 4 bases from V and 4 bases from J; bases unmatched to any gene: 3. The CDR3 nucleotides are TGTGCCAGCAGTTGGGACAGAACCTATGGCTACACCTTC. Translation: CASSWDRTYGYTF.

This clonotype was observed a handful of times. This chain uses TRBV7-9 with TRBJ2-7, with TRBD2 matching 13 bases. V trimming: 5 bases; J trimming: 4 bases; junction bases outside the gene matches: 5. The CDR3 consists of 15 residues. The germline gives CDR1 SEHNR, CDR2 FQNEAQ (reference sequence). CDR3 residues: CASSHGTSGEYEQYF. For the CDR3, the DNA is TGTGCCAGCAGCCACGGGACTAGCGGGGAATACGAGCAGTACTTC.

This clonotype was seen a handful of times. V gene TRBV12-3 or TRBV12-4 combines with J gene TRBJ1-6; D is ambiguous. Trimming cost V 4 bases and J 8 bases, with 9 bases left between them. The CDR3 covers 13 residues. As DNA, the CDR3 is TGTGCCAGCAGTTCCAATCTCTATTCACCCCTCCACTTT. This gives the protein CASSSNLYSPLHF.

The chain uses TRBV20-1 and TRBJ2-3; no firm D call. V was clipped by 1 base and J by 1 base, with 9 bases between them. There are 14 residues in the CDR3. The V gene's germline CDR1 is DFQATT and CDR2 SNEGSKA (reference sequence). CDR3 sequence: CSARAGHGTDTQYF. The CDR3 DNA is TGCAGTGCTAGAGCGGGTCACGGCACAGATACGCAGTATTTT.